What follows describes a single TCR beta chain. The antigen is not known. Under the authors' procedure: The distant-metastasis classifier for papillary thyroid cancer was built from CDR3 differences across clinicopathological groups. TCRdb reanalyzed the PCR reads via MiXCR. The V and J calls here are based on TCRdb, not the publication. The sample shows 40,000 or so clones, 26% of them seen only once. The CDR3 has 15 residues. The V end was cut by 3 bases, the J end by 1 base, with 11 bases between. In germline, CDR1 is MNHEY, CDR2 SMNVEV (reference sequence). This specimen comes from a study of metastatic and nonmetastatic thyroid tumors. On the study more broadly: Repertoires were compared across blood and tumor or nodule tissue from malignant and benign thyroid patients.

Ahead of thyroid surgery, no patient had received treatment of any kind. Study-level results: It was reported that TCR beta diversity was significantly higher in malignant thyroid tumors than benign nodules, in blood and tumor.

The source material was blood. This rearrangement joins TRBV27 to TRBJ2-3; TRBD2 is a possible D gene (6 bases). This receptor was taken from a female donor with papillary thyroid cancer or a benign thyroid nodule (not recorded which). Some clones in this sample may be carry-over from other donors' samples. CDR3 DNA sequence: TGTGCCAGCAGTTTGAAGGGACTGGGCACAGATACGCAGTATTTT. It codes for CASSLKGLGTDTQYF.